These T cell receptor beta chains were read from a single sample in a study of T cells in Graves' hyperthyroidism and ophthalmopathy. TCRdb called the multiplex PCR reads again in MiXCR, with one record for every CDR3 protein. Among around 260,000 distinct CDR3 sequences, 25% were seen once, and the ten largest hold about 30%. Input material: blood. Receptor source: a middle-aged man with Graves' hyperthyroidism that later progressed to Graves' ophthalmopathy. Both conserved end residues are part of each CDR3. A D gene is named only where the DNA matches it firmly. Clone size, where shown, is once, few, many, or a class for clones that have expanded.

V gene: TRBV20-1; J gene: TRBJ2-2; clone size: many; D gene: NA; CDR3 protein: CSARPRGERQGGELFF; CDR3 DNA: TGCAGTGCTAGACCCCGAGGGGAGCGGCAGGGGGGGGAGCTGTTTTTT
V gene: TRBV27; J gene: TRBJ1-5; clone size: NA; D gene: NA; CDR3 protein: CASSLSGGPNQPQHF; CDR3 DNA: TGTGCCAGCAGTTTATCAGGCGGCCCCAATCAGCCCCAGCATTTT
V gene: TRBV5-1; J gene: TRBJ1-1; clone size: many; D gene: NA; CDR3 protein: CASSLGSTGGFTEAFF; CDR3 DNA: TGCGCCAGCAGCTTGGGATCTACGGGGGGCTTCACTGAAGCTTTCTTT
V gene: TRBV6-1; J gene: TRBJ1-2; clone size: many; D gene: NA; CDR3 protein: CASRLGGLSYGYTF; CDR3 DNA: TGTGCCAGCAGATTGGGAGGGTTGTCCTATGGCTACACCTTC
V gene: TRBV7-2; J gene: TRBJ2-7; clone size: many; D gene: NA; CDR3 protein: CASSSVSGSVEQYF; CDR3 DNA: TGTGCCAGCAGCTCGGTATCGGGGTCGGTCGAGCAGTACTTC
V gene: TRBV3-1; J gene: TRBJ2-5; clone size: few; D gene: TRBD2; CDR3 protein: CASSRVAGLGQETQYF; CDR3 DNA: TGTGCCAGCAGCCGCGTAGCGGGATTGGGCCAAGAGACCCAGTACTTC
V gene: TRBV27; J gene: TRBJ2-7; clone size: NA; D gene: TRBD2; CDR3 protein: CASKASGSLGGLGYEQYF; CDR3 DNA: TGTGCCAGCAAGGCTAGCGGGAGCCTCGGAGGATTAGGCTACGAGCAGTACTTC
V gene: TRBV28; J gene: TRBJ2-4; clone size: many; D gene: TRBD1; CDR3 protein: CASSAGRGLNIQYF; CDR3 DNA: TGTGCCAGCAGTGCCGGCAGGGGGCTGAACATTCAGTACTTC
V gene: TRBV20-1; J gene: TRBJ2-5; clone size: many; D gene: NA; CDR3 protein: CSARSPGPETQYF; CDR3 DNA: TGCAGTGCTAGGAGTCCAGGGCCGGAGACCCAGTACTTC
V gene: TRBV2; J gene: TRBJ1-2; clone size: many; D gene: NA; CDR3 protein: CASSNDNNYGYTF; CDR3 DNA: TGTGCCAGCAGTAACGACAACAACTATGGCTACACCTTC
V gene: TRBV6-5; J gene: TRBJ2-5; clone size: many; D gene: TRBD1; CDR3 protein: CASSPGQGIEETQYF; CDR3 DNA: TGTGCCAGCAGCCCGGGACAGGGAATTGAGGAGACCCAGTACTTC
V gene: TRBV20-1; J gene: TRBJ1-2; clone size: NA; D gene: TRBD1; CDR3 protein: CSLPSVGQGEEYGYTF; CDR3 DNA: TGCAGCTTACCCTCCGTCGGACAGGGCGAAGAGTATGGCTACACCTTC
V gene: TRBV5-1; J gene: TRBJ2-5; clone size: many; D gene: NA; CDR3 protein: CASSLGDSETQYF; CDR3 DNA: TGCGCCAGCAGCTTGGGCGATAGCGAGACCCAGTACTTC
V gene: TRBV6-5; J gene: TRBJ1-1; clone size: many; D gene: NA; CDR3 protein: CASSYYGNTEAFF; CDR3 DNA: TGTGCCAGCAGTTATTATGGCAACACTGAAGCTTTCTTT
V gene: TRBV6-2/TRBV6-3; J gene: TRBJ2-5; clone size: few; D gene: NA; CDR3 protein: CASSYPTDPGTQYF; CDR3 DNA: TGTGCCAGCAGTTACCCAACAGACCCAGGAACCCAGTACTTC
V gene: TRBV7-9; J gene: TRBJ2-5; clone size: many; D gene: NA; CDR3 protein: CASSLGGVETQYF; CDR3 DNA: TGTGCCAGCAGCTTAGGAGGAGTAGAGACCCAGTACTTC
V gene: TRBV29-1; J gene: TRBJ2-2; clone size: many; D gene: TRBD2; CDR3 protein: CSASGTSGGNTGELFF; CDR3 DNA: TGCAGCGCCTCCGGGACTAGCGGGGGGAACACCGGGGAGCTGTTTTTT
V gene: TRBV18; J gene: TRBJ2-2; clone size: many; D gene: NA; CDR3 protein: CASSPFEDTGELFF; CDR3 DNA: TGTGCCAGCTCACCATTTGAGGACACAGGGGAGCTGTTTTTT
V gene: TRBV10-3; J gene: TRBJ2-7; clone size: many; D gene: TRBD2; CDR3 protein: CAIRREGPYEQYF; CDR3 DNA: TGTGCCATCAGGCGGGAGGGCCCCTACGAGCAGTACTTC
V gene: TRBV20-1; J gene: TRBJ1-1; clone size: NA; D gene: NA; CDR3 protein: CSAREGTASTEAFF; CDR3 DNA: TGCAGTGCTAGAGAAGGGACCGCGAGTACTGAAGCTTTCTTT
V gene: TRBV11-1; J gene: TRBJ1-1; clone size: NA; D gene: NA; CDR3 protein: CASSPPGQDEHTEAFF; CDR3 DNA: TGTGCCAGCAGCCCCCCGGGGCAGGACGAACACACTGAAGCTTTCTTT
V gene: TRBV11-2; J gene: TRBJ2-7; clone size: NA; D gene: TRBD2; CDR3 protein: CASSFELRLAGNYEQYF; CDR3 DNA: TGTGCCAGCAGCTTCGAGCTAAGACTAGCGGGAAACTACGAGCAGTACTTC
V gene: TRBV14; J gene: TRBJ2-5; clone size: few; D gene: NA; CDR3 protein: CASSVLGVRETQYF; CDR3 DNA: TGTGCCAGCAGCGTCTTAGGAGTTAGGGAGACCCAGTACTTC
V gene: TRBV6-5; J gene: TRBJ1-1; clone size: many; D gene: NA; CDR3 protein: CASSYSMSVGAFF; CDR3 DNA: TGTGCCAGCAGTTACTCGATGTCCGTAGGGGCTTTCTTT
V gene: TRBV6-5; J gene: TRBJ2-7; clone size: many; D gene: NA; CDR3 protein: CASTAGSSYEQYF; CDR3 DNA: TGTGCCAGCACCGCCGGCAGCTCCTACGAGCAGTACTTC
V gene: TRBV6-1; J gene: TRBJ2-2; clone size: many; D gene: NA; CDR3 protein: CASARTDLNTGELFF; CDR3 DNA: TGTGCCAGCGCTAGGACTGACTTAAACACCGGGGAGCTGTTTTTT
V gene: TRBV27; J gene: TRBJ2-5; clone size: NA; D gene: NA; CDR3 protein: CASSFVGETQYF; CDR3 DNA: TGTGCCAGCAGTTTCGTCGGGGAAACCCAGTACTTC
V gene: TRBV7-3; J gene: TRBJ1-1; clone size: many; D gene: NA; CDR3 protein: CASSLSNGLAAFF; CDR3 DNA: TGTGCCAGCAGCTTAAGCAACGGGCTGGCGGCTTTCTTT
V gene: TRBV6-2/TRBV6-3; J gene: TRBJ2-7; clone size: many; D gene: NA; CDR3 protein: CASSTLRGSYEQYF; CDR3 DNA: TGTGCCAGCAGTACCCTCCGCGGTTCCTACGAGCAGTACTTC
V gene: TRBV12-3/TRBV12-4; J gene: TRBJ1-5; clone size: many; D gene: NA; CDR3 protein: CATRSSAGNQPQHF; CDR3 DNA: TGTGCCACCAGAAGCTCGGCTGGCAATCAGCCCCAGCATTTT
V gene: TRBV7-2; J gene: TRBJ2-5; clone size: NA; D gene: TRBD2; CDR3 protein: CASSPYSGNQETQYF; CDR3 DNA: TGTGCCAGCAGCCCGTATAGCGGGAACCAAGAGACCCAGTACTTC
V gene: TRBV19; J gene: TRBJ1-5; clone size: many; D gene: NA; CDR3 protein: CASTEGRSTQHF; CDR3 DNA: TGTGCCAGTACAGAGGGGCGGTCGACCCAGCATTTT
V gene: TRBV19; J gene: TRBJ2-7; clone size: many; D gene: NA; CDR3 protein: CASSIYIRGEQYF; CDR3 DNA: TGTGCCAGTAGTATATATATCCGAGGGGAGCAGTACTTC
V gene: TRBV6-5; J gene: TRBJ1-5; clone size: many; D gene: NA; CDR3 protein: CASSYDSSNQPQHF; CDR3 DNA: TGTGCCAGCAGTTACGACAGCAGCAATCAGCCCCAGCATTTT
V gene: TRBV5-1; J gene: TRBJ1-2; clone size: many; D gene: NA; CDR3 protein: CASSGGYTNTYDSRRGYTF; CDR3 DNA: TGCGCCAGCAGCGGGGGGTACACGAATACGTACGACAGCCGACGGGGCTACACCTTC
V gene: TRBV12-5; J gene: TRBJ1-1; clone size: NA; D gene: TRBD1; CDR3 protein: CATLQPGQGYMNTEAFF; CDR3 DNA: TGTGCTACCCTCCAGCCGGGACAGGGTTACATGAACACTGAAGCTTTCTTT
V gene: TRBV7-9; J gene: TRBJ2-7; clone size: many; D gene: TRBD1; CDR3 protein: CASSFRTGGSYEQYF; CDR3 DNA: TGTGCCAGCAGCTTTCGTACAGGGGGCTCCTACGAGCAGTACTTC
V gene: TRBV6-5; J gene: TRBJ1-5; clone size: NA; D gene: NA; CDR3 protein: CASSYSNGQPQHF; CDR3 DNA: TGTGCCAGCAGTTACTCTAACGGTCAGCCCCAGCATTTT
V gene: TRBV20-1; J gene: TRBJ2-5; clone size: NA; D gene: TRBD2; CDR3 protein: CSASTSRETQYF; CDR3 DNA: TGCAGTGCTTCGACTAGCAGAGAGACCCAGTACTTC
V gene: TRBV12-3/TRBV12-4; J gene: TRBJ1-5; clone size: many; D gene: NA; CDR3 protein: CASTSSSGNQPQHF; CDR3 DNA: TGTGCCAGCACGTCATCGTCCGGTAACCAGCCCCAGCATTTT